These 7 T cell receptor beta chains came from one sample sequenced in a study of T cells in Graves' hyperthyroidism and ophthalmopathy. RNA transcripts yielded amplified TCR beta CDR3 regions. Using the HTBI primer set, a first-round RT-PCR was run on the TCR CDR3. Via MiXCR, TCRdb re-called the multiplex PCR reads, giving one row per CDR3 protein. This table holds 300,000 to 400,000 distinct CDR3 sequences, less than 15% found once. The specimen sequenced was blood. The receptors originated from a woman aged 18-30 years with Graves' hyperthyroidism.

This clonotype was recorded at least ten times. This rearrangement joins TRBV15 to TRBJ1-2; D gene uncertain. The ends were cut back, 0 bases at V and 7 bases at J, with 6 bases in the middle. Germline assignment: CDR1 LNHNV and CDR2 YYDKDF (reference sequence). The CDR3 loop spans 12 amino acids. CDR3 protein: CATSRDGTGYTF. Written as DNA, the CDR3 is TGTGCCACCAGCAGAGATGGTACTGGCTACACCTTC.

The sample holds many counts of this clonotype. The chain couples TRBV20-1 to TRBJ2-7; 7 nucleotides match TRBD1. Germline CDR1 is DFQATT and CDR2 is SNEGSKA (reference sequence). The CDR3 consists of 15 residues. The ends lost 0 bases at V and 3 bases at J; junction bases unmatched: 8. The CDR3 coding sequence is TGCAGTGCTAGAGATTCCGGGACAGCTAACTACGAGCAGTACTTC. Amino acid sequence: CSARDSGTANYEQYF.

CDR3 sequence: CAILRGAGTENIQYF. Here the CDR3 DNA reads TGTGCCATCCTGAGGGGGGCCGGGACAGAAAACATTCAGTACTTC. This chain joins TRBV6-2 or TRBV6-3 and TRBJ2-4; possible D gene TRBD1, 7 bases. The CDR3 contains 15 residues. Germline V gives CDR1 MNHEY, CDR2 SVGEGT. V was shortened by 10 bases and J by 5 bases, with 21 bases between the two germline ends.

The chain is built from TRBV10-3 and TRBJ2-5; a possible D gene is TRBD2 (5 bases). The CDR3 length is 13 residues. CDR1 ENHRY and CDR2 SYGVKD come from the germline V gene. The V gene lost 3 bases and the J gene lost 3 bases, with 8 bases spanning the gap. CDR3 protein: CAISEVGEETQYF. DNA of the CDR3: TGTGCCATCAGTGAAGTCGGGGAAGAGACCCAGTACTTC.

This clonotype was recorded many times. The rearrangement links TRBV6-1 to TRBJ2-7; D may correspond to TRBD1 or TRBD2 (6 bases each). The CDR3 contains 16 residues. Germline V lookup: CDR1 MNHNS, CDR2 SASEGT. V lost 6 bases and J lost 6, with 24 bases in between. DNA for the CDR3: TGTGCCAGCAGCGCCGGAGGGGAAGGCCTAGGGGGCGAGCAGTACTTC. Residues: CASSAGGEGLGGEQYF.

This clonotype was recorded many times. A read error may produce the germline difference seen at one junction end. This chain links TRBV7-7 with TRBJ2-5; 11 positions agree with TRBD2. The CDR3 is made up of 15 amino acids. The V gene's germline CDR1 is SSHAT and CDR2 FNYEAQ (reference sequence). The CDR3 loop reads CASSSGTSGQETQYF. The CDR3 region has the DNA TGTGCTAGCAGCTCGGGGACTAGCGGACAAGAGACCCAGTACTTC.

V is TRBV20-1 and J is TRBJ2-2; 7 bases fit TRBD2. Germline CDR1 reads DFQATT; CDR2 reads SNEGSKA (reference sequence). The CDR3 has 15 amino acids. V gave up 3 bases and J gave up 8 bases; unmatched junction bases: 12. The CDR3 nucleotides read TGCAGTGCTAGGGCTCTAGCGGAATCGCCGGGGGAGCTGTTTTTT. The encoded protein is CSARALAESPGELFF.